The 13 T cell receptor beta chains reported below all come from one sample, sequenced in a study of cytomegalovirus exposure and HLA in healthy donors. Researchers ran the PCR with 60 Vbeta and 13 Jbeta primers. Here immunoSEQ multiplex PCR was the method, and the copy in TCRdb shows in-frame clones only, minus some. The sample comprises around 220,000 clones, roughly 80% of which are singletons, and about 14% rests with the top ten. Sequenced input: PBMCs. All receptors derive from a man aged 35 to 55 in good health and CMV-seronegative.

This chain links TRBV5-1 with TRBJ2-1, with a weak D call TRBD1 (6 bases). This CDR3 region has 16 residues. V was shortened by 0 bases and J by 6 bases, with 16 bases between the two germline ends. The germline V gene has CDR1 SGHRS and CDR2 YFSETQ. CDR3 in amino acids: CASSLGSWAGANEQFF. The DNA of the CDR3 is TGCGCCAGCAGCTTGGGTTCCTGGGCAGGGGCCAATGAGCAGTTCTTC.

This chain links TRBV7-2 with TRBJ2-7; perhaps TRBD1 as D (6 bases). Trimming removed 5 bases from V and 3 bases from J, with 17 bases in between. The germline V gene encodes CDR1 SGHTA and CDR2 FQGNSA. The length of the CDR3 is 15 residues. CDR3 sequence reads: CASSPTRTVDYEQYF. The CDR3 bases are TGTGCCAGCAGCCCAACCAGGACAGTCGACTACGAGCAGTACTTC.

The CDR3 DNA is TGTGCCAGCAGCCAAGGCACAGACGAGGGAAACACCATATATTTT. Its translation: CASSQGTDEGNTIYF. The gene calls are TRBV4-2 and TRBJ1-3; D is undetermined. Trimming took 1 base from V and 4 from J, leaving 11 bases between them. Germline V CDR1 and CDR2: LGHNA, YNFKEQ. The CDR3 has 15 amino acids.

The chain combines TRBV9 with TRBJ2-1, with 10 positions matching TRBD2. The CDR3 has 16 residues. CDR1 is SGDLS and CDR2 is YYNGEE in the germline V gene. V gave up 0 bases and J gave up 10 bases; unmatched junction bases: 10. The CDR3 here is CASSVGEAGGPGEQFF. The CDR3 nucleotides are TGTGCCAGCAGCGTAGGGGAAGCGGGGGGGCCCGGGGAGCAGTTCTTC.

This chain connects TRBV9 to TRBJ2-3, with a possible D match to TRBD2 (6 bases). Germline V gene sequence: CDR1 SGDLS, CDR2 YYNGEE. The CDR3 totals 17 residues. Trimming took off 4 bases at V and 0 bases at J, with 18 bases between the two ends. CDR3: CASSIYGLASSTDTQYF. CDR3 coding DNA: TGTGCCAGCAGCATTTACGGGCTAGCGTCTAGCACAGATACGCAGTATTTT.

The DNA for the CDR3 is TGTGCCAGCACCCCAAGGGGAGGGGACACTGAAGCTTTCTTT. This codes for CASTPRGGDTEAFF. The rearrangement joins TRBV5-5 to TRBJ1-1, with a weak D call TRBD1 (5 bases). Trimming shortened V by 6 bases and J by 3 bases, and 15 bases separated the two germline ends. The germline CDR1 and CDR2 sequences are SGHKS and YYEKEE (reference sequence). There are 14 residues in the CDR3.

The chain carries TRBV7-8 and TRBJ2-7; possible D gene TRBD1, 5 bases. This CDR3 is 13 amino acids long. Germline-derived CDR1 and CDR2 are SGHVS and FQNEAQ. The ends were cut back, 1 base at V and 2 bases at J, with 6 bases in the middle. CDR3 DNA: TGTGCCAGCAGCTTAGACAGGACCTACGAGCAGTACTTC. Protein sequence: CASSLDRTYEQYF.

The chain uses TRBV6-1 and TRBJ2-1, with 8 bases matching TRBD2. V lost 8 bases to trimming and J lost 9 bases; unmatched junction nucleotides: 9. Per the germline V gene, CDR1 is MNHNS and CDR2 is SASEGT. The CDR3 has 13 amino acids. The DNA of the CDR3 is TGTGCCAGCCGAGCGGGGGAGGTACGTGAGCAGTTCTTC. Its translation: CASRAGEVREQFF.

This chain joins TRBV6-5 and TRBJ2-1, with 8 bases matching TRBD1. The CDR3 is 15 amino acids. J gave up 6 bases and V 2 bases, and 6 bases lay outside the gene matches. Germline V gene sequence: CDR1 MNHEY, CDR2 SVGAGI. The CDR3 sequence: CASSYHPDRVNEQFF. As DNA, the CDR3 is TGTGCCAGCAGTTACCACCCGGACAGGGTCAATGAGCAGTTCTTC.

This clone was counted between two and nine times. The chain combines TRBV4-2 with TRBJ2-5; tentative D call: TRBD1 (6 bases). V was pared by 4 bases and J by 3 bases, with 9 bases between. The CDR3 contains 13 residues. The germline CDR1 and CDR2 sequences are LGHNA and YNFKEQ. As DNA, the CDR3 is TGTGCCAGCAGCCTCCGGGACAAAGAGACCCAGTACTTC. Residues: CASSLRDKETQYF.

This clone was counted between two and nine times. This chain uses TRBV7-9 with TRBJ2-7, with 14 bases identical to TRBD2. This CDR3 spans 16 amino acids. The germline V gene has CDR1 SEHNR and CDR2 FQNEAQ (reference sequence). V shed 5 bases and J 3 bases; nucleotides not matched to a gene: 6. The CDR3 protein is CASSPGGLAGDYEQYF. DNA of the CDR3: TGTGCCAGCAGCCCAGGGGGACTAGCGGGAGACTACGAGCAGTACTTC.

A few counts support this clone. The chain is built from TRBV6-1 and TRBJ2-2, with D possibly matching TRBD2 (6 bases). Germline V lookup: CDR1 MNHNS, CDR2 SASEGT. Trimming pared 2 bases from V and 0 bases from J, leaving 16 bases between. This CDR3 has 18 residues. The CDR3 spells CASSETARAGTNTGELFF. In DNA form, the CDR3 reads TGTGCCAGCAGTGAAACGGCGCGGGCGGGAACGAACACCGGGGAGCTGTTTTTT.

This rearrangement joins TRBV25-1 to TRBJ2-7; D is unresolved. Germline values: CDR1 MGHDK, CDR2 SYGVNS. The CDR3 length is 12 residues. V was cut by 1 base and J by 3 bases, with 4 bases left in between. This chain's CDR3 is CASSESYYEQYF. The CDR3 DNA sequence: TGTGCCAGCAGTGAATCTTACTACGAGCAGTACTTC.